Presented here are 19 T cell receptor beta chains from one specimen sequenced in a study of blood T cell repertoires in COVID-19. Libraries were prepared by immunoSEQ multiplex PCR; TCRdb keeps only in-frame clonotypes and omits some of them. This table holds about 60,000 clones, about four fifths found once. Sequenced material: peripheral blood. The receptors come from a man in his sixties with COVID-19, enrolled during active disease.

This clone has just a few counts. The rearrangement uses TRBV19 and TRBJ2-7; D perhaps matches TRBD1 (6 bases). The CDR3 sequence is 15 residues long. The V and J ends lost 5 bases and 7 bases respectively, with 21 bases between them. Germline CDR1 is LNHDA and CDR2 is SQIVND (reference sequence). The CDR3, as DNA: TGTGCCAGTAGTCCAACAGCCGGGACATTCGAGGAGCAGTACTTC. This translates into CASSPTAGTFEEQYF.

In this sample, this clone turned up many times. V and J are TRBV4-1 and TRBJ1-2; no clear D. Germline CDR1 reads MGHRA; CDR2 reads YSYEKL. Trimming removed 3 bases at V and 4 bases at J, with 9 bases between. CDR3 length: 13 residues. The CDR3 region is CASSHHSSYGYTF. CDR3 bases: TGCGCCAGCAGCCATCACAGTTCCTATGGCTACACCTTC.

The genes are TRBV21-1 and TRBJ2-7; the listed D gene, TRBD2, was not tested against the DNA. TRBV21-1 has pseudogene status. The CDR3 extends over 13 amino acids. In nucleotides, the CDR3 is TGTGCCAGCAGCAAACTCAACGGCTACGAGCAGTACTTC. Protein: CASSKLNGYEQYF.

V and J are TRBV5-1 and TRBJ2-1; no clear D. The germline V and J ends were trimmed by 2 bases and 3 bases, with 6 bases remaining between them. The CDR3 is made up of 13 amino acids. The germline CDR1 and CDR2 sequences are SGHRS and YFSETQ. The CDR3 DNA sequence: TGCGCCAGCAGCTTCCAGGACTACAATGAGCAGTTCTTC. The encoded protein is CASSFQDYNEQFF.

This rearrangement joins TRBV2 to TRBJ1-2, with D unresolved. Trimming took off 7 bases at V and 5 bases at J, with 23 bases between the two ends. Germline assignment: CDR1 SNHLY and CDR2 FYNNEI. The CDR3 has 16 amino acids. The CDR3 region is CASKTGGYRASYGYTF. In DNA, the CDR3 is TGTGCCAGCAAAACGGGAGGATACCGGGCTAGTTATGGCTACACCTTC.

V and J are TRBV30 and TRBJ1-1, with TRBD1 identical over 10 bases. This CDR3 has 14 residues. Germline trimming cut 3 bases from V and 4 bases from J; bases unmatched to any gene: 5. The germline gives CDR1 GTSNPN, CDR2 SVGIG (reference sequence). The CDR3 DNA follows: TGTGCCTGGAGGGGAGGGACAGGGGCCACTGAAGCTTTCTTT. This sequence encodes CAWRGGTGATEAFF.

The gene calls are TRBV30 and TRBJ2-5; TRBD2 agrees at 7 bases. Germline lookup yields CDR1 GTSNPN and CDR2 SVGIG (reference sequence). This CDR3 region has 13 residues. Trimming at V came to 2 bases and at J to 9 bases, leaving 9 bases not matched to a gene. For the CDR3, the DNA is TGTGCCTGGAGTTCCAGCGGGGCGGGGGCCCAGTACTTC. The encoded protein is CAWSSSGAGAQYF.

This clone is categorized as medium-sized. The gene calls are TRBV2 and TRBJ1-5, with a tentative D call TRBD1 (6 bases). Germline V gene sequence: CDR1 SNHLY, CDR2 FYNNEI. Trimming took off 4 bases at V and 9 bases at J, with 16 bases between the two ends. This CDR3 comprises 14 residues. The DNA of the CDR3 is TGTGCCAGCAGTGTAGGGGGGGGTCCTCGGCCCCAGCATTTT. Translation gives CASSVGGGPRPQHF. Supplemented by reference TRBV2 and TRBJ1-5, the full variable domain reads EPEVTQTPSHQVTQMGQEVILRCVPISNHLYFYWYRQILGQKVEFLVSFYNNEISEKSEIFDDQFSVERPDGSNFTLKIRSTKLEDSAMYFCASSVGGGPRPQHFGDGTRLSIL.

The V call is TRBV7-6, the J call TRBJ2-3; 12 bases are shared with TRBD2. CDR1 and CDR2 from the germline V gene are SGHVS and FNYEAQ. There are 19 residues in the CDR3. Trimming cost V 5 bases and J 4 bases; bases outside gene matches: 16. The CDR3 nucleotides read TGTGCCAGCAGCCCTAATATTTACTGGACTAGCGGGGCGGCAGATACGCAGTATTTT. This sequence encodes CASSPNIYWTSGAADTQYF.

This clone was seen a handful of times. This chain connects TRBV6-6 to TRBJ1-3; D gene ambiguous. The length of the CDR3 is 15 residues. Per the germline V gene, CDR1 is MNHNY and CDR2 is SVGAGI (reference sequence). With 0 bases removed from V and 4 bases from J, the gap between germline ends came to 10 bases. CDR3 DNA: TGTGCCAGCAGTTACTCCGAGGGAGACGGAAACACCATATATTTT. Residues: CASSYSEGDGNTIYF.

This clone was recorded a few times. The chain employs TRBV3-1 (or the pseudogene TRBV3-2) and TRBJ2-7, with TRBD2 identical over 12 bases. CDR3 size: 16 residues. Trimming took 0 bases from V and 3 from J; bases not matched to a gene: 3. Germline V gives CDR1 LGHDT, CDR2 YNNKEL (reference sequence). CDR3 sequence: CASSQDGLAGFYEQYF. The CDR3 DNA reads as TGTGCCAGCAGCCAAGATGGACTAGCGGGATTCTACGAGCAGTACTTC.

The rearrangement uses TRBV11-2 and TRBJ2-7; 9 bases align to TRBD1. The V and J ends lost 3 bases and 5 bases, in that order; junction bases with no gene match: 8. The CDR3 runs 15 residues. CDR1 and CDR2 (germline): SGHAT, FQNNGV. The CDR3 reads CASSFDRDRDHEQYF. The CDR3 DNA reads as TGTGCCAGCAGCTTCGACCGGGACAGGGACCACGAGCAGTACTTC.

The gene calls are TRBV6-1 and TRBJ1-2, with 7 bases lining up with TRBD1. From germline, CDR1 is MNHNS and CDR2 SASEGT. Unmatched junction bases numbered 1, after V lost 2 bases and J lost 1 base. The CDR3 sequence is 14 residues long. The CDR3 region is CASSERQGNYGYTF. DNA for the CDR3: TGTGCCAGCAGTGAACGACAGGGTAACTATGGCTACACCTTC.

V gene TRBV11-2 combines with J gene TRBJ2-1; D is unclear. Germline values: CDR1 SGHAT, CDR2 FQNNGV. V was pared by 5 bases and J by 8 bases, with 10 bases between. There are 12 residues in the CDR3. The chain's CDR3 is CASSPPVDEQFF. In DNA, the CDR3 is TGTGCCAGCAGCCCGCCGGTGGATGAGCAGTTCTTC.

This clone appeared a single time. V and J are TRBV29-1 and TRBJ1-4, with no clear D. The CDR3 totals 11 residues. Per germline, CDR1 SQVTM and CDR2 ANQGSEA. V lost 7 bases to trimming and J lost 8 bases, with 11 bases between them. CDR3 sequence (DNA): TGCAGCGCCCTCTTTGTGGAAAAACTGTTTTTT. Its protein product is CSALFVEKLFF.

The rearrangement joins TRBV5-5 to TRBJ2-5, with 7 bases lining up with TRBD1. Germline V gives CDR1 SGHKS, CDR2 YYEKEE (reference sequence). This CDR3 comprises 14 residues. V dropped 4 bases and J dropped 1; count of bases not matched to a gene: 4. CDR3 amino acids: CASSPGQTQETQYF. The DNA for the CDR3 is TGTGCCAGCAGCCCGGGACAGACCCAAGAGACCCAGTACTTC.

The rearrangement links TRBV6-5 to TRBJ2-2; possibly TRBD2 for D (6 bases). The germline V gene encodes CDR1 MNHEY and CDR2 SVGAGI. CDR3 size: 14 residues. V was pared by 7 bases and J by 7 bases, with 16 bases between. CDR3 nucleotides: TGTGCCAGCACCCCTCCTGGAGCGGGCGGGGAGCTGTTTTTT. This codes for CASTPPGAGGELFF.

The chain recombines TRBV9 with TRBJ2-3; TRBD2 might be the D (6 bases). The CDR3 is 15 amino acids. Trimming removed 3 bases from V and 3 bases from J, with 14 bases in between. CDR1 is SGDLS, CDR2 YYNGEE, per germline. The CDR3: CASSGGALGTDTQYF. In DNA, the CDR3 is TGTGCCAGCAGCGGCGGGGCGTTGGGTACAGATACGCAGTATTTT.

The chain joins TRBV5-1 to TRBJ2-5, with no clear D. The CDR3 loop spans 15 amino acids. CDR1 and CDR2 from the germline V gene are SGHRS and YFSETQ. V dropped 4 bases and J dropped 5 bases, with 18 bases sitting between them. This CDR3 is CASSLPFLSGETQYF. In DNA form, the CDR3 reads TGCGCCAGCAGCCTCCCCTTCTTGTCCGGGGAGACCCAGTACTTC.